This TCR beta chain was observed in a study of control samples from healthy donors and cancer patients. J was trimmed by 3 bases and V by 6 bases; bases with no gene match: 4. Germline CDR1 is MNHNY and CDR2 is SVGAGI (reference sequence). The CDR3 extends over 13 amino acids. Sequencing used immunoSEQ multiplex PCR; TCRdb keeps in-frame clones, though not all of them. The sample holds tens of thousands of clones, 90% seen once. The clonotype comes from a woman under 30 in good health. This sequence joins TRBV6-6 and TRBJ2-5; TRBD1 matches 7 bases. Material for sequencing was blood. The DNA of the CDR3 is TGTGCCAGCAGATGCGGACAGGAAGAGACCCAGTACTTC. Its translation is CASRCGQEETQYF.